The clone carrying this T cell receptor beta chain was counted ten times or more. As yet, its antigen is unknown. Trimming took 0 bases from V and 4 from J, leaving 11 bases between them. Germline V gene lookup returns CDR1 GTSNPN and CDR2 SVGIG (reference sequence). CDR3 length: 14 residues. This entry belongs to a study of T cells in Graves' hyperthyroidism and ophthalmopathy. General study points: Most clonotypes expanded in the thyroid (above 0.001) were also present in blood.

Researchers amplified the TCR beta CDR3 regions from RNA transcripts. The TCR CDR3 was amplified in a first-round RT-PCR using the HTBI primer set. MiXCR, run by TCRdb on the multiplex PCR reads, gives a single entry per CDR3 protein. This sample carries some 400,000 distinct CDR3 sequences, roughly 14% of them seen once, and the ten largest clones take about 20%. The V and J genes are TRBV30 and TRBJ2-3; possibly TRBD1 for D (6 bases). Material for sequencing was blood. The sequence was obtained from a man aged 25 to 40 with Graves' hyperthyroidism that later progressed to Graves' ophthalmopathy. The CDR3 coding sequence is TGTGCCTGGAGTGTGCAGGGGCTGGCAGATACGCAGTATTTT. Translated: CAWSVQGLADTQYF.